This T cell receptor beta chain was observed in a study of blood T cell repertoires in COVID-19. Trimming pared 6 bases from V and 0 bases from J, leaving 9 bases between. CDR1 MNHEY and CDR2 SVGAGI come from the germline V gene. CDR3 size: 15 residues. Generated by immunoSEQ multiplex PCR, the TCRdb table keeps only in-frame clones and is missing some. The sample carries about 71,000 clones, roughly 76% recorded once. Sequencing was carried out using peripheral blood. This sequence joins TRBV6-5 and TRBJ1-6, with D perhaps matching TRBD1 (6 bases). This clonotype was sampled from a woman of 80 years or more with active or convalescent COVID-19. CDR3 region: CASRRGSSYNSPLHF. The CDR3 nucleotides are TGTGCCAGCAGAAGGGGGAGCTCCTATAATTCACCCCTCCACTTT.